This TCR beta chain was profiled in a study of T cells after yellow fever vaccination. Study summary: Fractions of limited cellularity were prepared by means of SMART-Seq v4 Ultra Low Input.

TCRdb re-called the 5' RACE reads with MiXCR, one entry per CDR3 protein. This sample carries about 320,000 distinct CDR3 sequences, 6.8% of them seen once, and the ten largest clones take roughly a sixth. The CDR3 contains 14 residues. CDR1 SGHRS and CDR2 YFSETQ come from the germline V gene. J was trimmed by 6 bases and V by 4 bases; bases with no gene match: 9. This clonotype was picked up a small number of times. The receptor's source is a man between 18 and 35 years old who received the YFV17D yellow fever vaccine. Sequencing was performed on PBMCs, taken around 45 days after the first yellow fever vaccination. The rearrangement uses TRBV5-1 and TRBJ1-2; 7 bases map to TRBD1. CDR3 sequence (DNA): TGCGCCAGCAGCATCGGACAGGCGTTCGATGGCTACACCTTC. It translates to CASSIGQAFDGYTF.